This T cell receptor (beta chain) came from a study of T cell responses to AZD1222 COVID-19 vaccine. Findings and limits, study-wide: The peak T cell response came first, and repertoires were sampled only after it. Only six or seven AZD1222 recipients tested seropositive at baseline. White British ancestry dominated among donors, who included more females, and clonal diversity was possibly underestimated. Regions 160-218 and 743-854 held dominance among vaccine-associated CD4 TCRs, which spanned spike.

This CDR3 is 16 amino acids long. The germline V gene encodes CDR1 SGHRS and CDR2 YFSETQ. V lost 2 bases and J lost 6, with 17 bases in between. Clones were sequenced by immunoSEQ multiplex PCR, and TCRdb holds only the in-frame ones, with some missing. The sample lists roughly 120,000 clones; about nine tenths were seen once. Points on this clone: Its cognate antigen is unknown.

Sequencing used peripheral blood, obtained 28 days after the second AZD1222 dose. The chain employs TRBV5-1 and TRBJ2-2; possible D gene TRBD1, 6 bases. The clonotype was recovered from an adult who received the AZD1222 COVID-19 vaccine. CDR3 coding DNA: TGCGCCAGCAGCTTACAGGGCGAGACCTTCCCCGGGGAGCTGTTTTTT. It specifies CASSLQGETFPGELFF.